A single sample is the source of the 29 T cell receptor beta chains below, sequenced in a study of response to subunit inactivated influenza vaccine. TCRdb reprocessed the RT-PCR reads via MiXCR and lists one record per CDR3 protein. The sample lists hundreds of thousands of distinct CDR3 sequences; 9.5% to 12% were seen once. The starting material was PBMCs from blood, obtained roughly 45 days after vaccination. These receptors all stem from a man aged 45-65 years who received an inactivated influenza vaccine.

The chain carries TRBV6-5 and TRBJ1-2; 10 positions match TRBD1. J gave up 4 bases and V 4 bases, and 3 bases lay outside the gene matches. This CDR3 is 14 amino acids long. CDR1 is MNHEY, CDR2 SVGAGI, per germline. The CDR3 reads CASSSGQGSYGYTF. For the CDR3, the DNA is TGTGCCAGCAGTTCGGGACAGGGGTCCTATGGCTACACCTTC.

This clonotype was found many times. The chain couples TRBV20-1 to TRBJ1-2, with 11 bases that match TRBD1. The CDR3 is 18 amino acids. Germline assignment: CDR1 DFQATT and CDR2 SNEGSKA (reference sequence). The V and J ends lost 2 bases and 0 bases, in that order; junction bases with no gene match: 11. The CDR3 spells CSARKPGQGDPANYGYTF. CDR3 nucleotide sequence: TGCAGTGCTAGAAAACCGGGACAGGGGGACCCTGCTAACTATGGCTACACCTTC.

The V call is TRBV2, the J call TRBJ1-2; D may be TRBD1 (6 bases). The CDR3 runs to 13 residues. Germline V gives CDR1 SNHLY, CDR2 FYNNEI. V shed 6 bases and J shed 8 bases, with 16 bases lying between them. In DNA, the CDR3 is TGTGCCAGCAGGGAACGACAGGCAAACGGCTACACCTTC. Protein: CASRERQANGYTF. Full variable domain (missing parts from reference TRBV2 and TRBJ1-2): EPEVTQTPSHQVTQMGQEVILRCVPISNHLYFYWYRQILGQKVEFLVSFYNNEISEKSEIFDDQFSVERPDGSNFTLKIRSTKLEDSAMYFCASRERQANGYTFGSGTRLTVV.

A few counts support this clonotype. V and J are TRBV11-2 and TRBJ2-6; 9 nucleotides align to TRBD1. This CDR3 contains 17 residues. Germline V gene sequence: CDR1 SGHAT, CDR2 FQNNGV. V lost 5 bases, J lost 2 bases, and 7 bases stayed unmatched. CDR3 coding DNA: TGTGCCAGCAGCGTTAGACGACAGGGGGCTGGGGCCAACGTCCTGACTTTC. Its translation: CASSVRRQGAGANVLTF.

V is TRBV5-1 and J is TRBJ2-2, with 10 bases matching TRBD2. CDR1 is SGHRS, CDR2 YFSETQ, per germline. There are 15 residues in the CDR3. With V trimmed by 4 bases and J by 7 bases, 7 bases remained unmatched. This chain's CDR3 is CASSPSLAGDGELFF. CDR3 nucleotides: TGCGCCAGCAGCCCCAGTCTAGCGGGAGACGGGGAGCTGTTTTTT.

A few counts support this clonotype. The chain links TRBV5-1 to TRBJ2-3; a weak D match, TRBD2 (5 bases). The germline V gene encodes CDR1 SGHRS and CDR2 YFSETQ. CDR3 length equals 14 residues. V was cut by 1 base and J by 3 bases, with 9 bases left in between. CDR3 nucleotides: TGCGCCAGCAGCTTGATGAGGGAAACAGATACGCAGTATTTT. Its protein is CASSLMRETDTQYF.

This clonotype was recorded many times. The rearrangement joins TRBV4-1 to TRBJ2-5, with 12 bases matching TRBD2. J was trimmed by 2 bases and V by 2 bases; bases with no gene match: 3. In germline, CDR1 is MGHRA, CDR2 YSYEKL. The CDR3 has 16 amino acids. CDR3 sequence: CASSQQTSGGQETQYF. CDR3 DNA: TGCGCCAGCAGCCAACAGACTAGCGGGGGACAAGAGACCCAGTACTTC.

This clonotype was picked up a small number of times. The rearrangement uses TRBV12-3 or TRBV12-4 and TRBJ1-5; D call uncertain. The CDR3 is made up of 12 amino acids. Trimming took 7 bases from V and 7 from J, leaving 11 bases between them. The DNA of the CDR3 is TGTGCCAGCACAGCACCGGGCCAGCCCCAGCATTTT. Protein product: CASTAPGQPQHF.

This clonotype was detected only a few times. CDR3 sequence reads: CASSQDHQNEQFF. The CDR3 DNA follows: TGCGCCAGCAGCCAGGACCACCAGAATGAGCAGTTCTTC. V usage is TRBV5-1 and J usage is TRBJ2-1, with D hard to call. Germline V lookup: CDR1 SGHRS, CDR2 YFSETQ. V gave up 4 bases and J gave up 7 bases, with 12 bases separating them. The CDR3 is 13 residues long.

This clonotype came up a few times. The chain recombines TRBV29-1 with TRBJ2-4; TRBD1 is a possible D gene (5 bases). The germline gives CDR1 SQVTM, CDR2 ANQGSEA. The CDR3 runs to 14 residues. With 5 bases removed from V and 0 bases from J, the gap between germline ends came to 11 bases. In DNA form, the CDR3 reads TGCAGCGTTAGGGGCCTACTAGCCAAAAACATTCAGTACTTC. It specifies CSVRGLLAKNIQYF.

This clonotype has only a few counts. J is TRBJ1-3 and V is TRBV12-3 or TRBV12-4; D remains ambiguous. Trimming removed 2 bases from V and 3 bases from J, with 8 bases in between. This CDR3 region has 14 residues. The CDR3 nucleotides read TGTGCCAGCAGTTTATGGCGGGTTGGAAACACCATATATTTT. Protein sequence: CASSLWRVGNTIYF.

CDR3 in DNA: TGCAGTGCTAGAGGATTCGACAGGGGTACGACTTCCTACGAGCAGTACTTC. Protein: CSARGFDRGTTSYEQYF. V and J are TRBV20-1 and TRBJ2-7, with 8 bases fitting TRBD1. J was trimmed by 1 base and V by 1 base; bases with no gene match: 12. CDR3 length equals 17 residues. CDR1 is DFQATT and CDR2 is SNEGSKA in the germline V gene (reference sequence).

This clonotype was detected only a few times. The V gene is TRBV11-2, the J gene TRBJ2-7; no definite D call. Germline lookup yields CDR1 SGHAT and CDR2 FQNNGV. V dropped 2 bases and J dropped 2 bases, with 7 bases sitting between them. The CDR3 spans 13 residues. CDR3 sequence: CASSLNHPYEQYF. The CDR3 nucleotides read TGTGCCAGCAGCTTAAACCATCCCTACGAGCAGTACTTC.

The CDR3 reads CASSLLSVGGELFF. CDR3 in DNA: TGTGCCAGCAGCTTATTGTCAGTTGGCGGGGAGCTGTTTTTT. The chain combines TRBV7-9 with TRBJ2-2; D gene unclear. Germline assignment: CDR1 SEHNR and CDR2 FQNEAQ (reference sequence). The CDR3 covers 14 residues. V lost 2 bases to trimming and J lost 7 bases, with 11 bases between them. Complete variable domain (other parts from reference TRBV7-9 and TRBJ2-2): DTGVSQNPRHKITKRGQNVTFRCDPISEHNRLYWYRQTLGQGPEFLTYFQNEAQLEKSRLLSDRFSAERPKGSFSTLEIQRTEQGDSAMYLCASSLLSVGGELFFGEGSRLTVL.

This clonotype was recorded a few times. The chain has TRBV6-5 and TRBJ2-5; no reliable D call. V lost 11 bases, J lost 3 bases, and 13 bases lay in between. CDR3 length: 12 residues. Germline V gene sequence: CDR1 MNHEY, CDR2 SVGAGI. The CDR3 coding sequence is TGTGCCGTAGGCAGCAGTGAAGAGACCCAGTACTTC. It translates to CAVGSSEETQYF.

About this clonotype itself: One end of the junction fails to match germline, which may point to a read error. This chain uses TRBV6-5 with TRBJ2-1; D is unresolved. The length of the CDR3 is 12 residues. Germline-derived CDR1 and CDR2 are MNHEY and SVGAGI. CDR3 DNA: TGTGCCAGCAGTTTCGGACCCCCTCCGGTCGTCTTC. Encoded protein: CASSFGPPPVVF.

J is TRBJ2-7 and V is TRBV28, with TRBD2 identical over 7 bases. The germline gives CDR1 MDHEN, CDR2 SYDVKM. The CDR3 totals 11 residues. CDR3 sequence: CAAGVVYEQYF. Here the CDR3 DNA reads TGTGCGGCGGGGGTCGTCTACGAGCAGTACTTC.

The chain is built from TRBV7-2 and TRBJ2-3; tentatively, D is TRBD2 (5 bases). The length of the CDR3 is 15 residues. V was trimmed by 8 bases and J by 2 bases, leaving 17 bases between them. Germline V lookup: CDR1 SGHTA, CDR2 FQGNSA. CDR3 sequence: CASQTGYLYTDTQYF. The DNA of the CDR3 is TGTGCCAGCCAAACGGGGTACCTCTACACAGATACGCAGTATTTT.

This clonotype was seen repeatedly, ten times or more. The CDR3 DNA is TGTGCCAGCAGTGAATATTGGGGGACAGGGGCCTACGAGCAGTACTTC. It specifies CASSEYWGTGAYEQYF. The gene calls are TRBV25-1 and TRBJ2-7; 10 nucleotides match TRBD1. CDR3 length: 16 amino acids. CDR1 and CDR2 (germline): MGHDK, SYGVNS. V gave up 0 bases and J gave up 2 bases; unmatched junction bases: 4.

In its sample, this clonotype was seen a few times. The V and J genes are TRBV5-1 and TRBJ2-5; D perhaps matches TRBD1 (5 bases). V dropped 4 bases and J dropped 9 bases, with 16 bases sitting between them. The CDR3 extends over 13 amino acids. Germline V gives CDR1 SGHRS, CDR2 YFSETQ. CDR3 in DNA: TGCGCCAGCAGCCTAGGGATACAGGCGGCCCAGTACTTC. It specifies CASSLGIQAAQYF.

This clonotype has a handful of counts. The J gene is TRBJ2-3, the V gene TRBV9; possibly TRBD2 for D (7 bases). This CDR3 region has 14 residues. Germline V gene data show CDR1 as SGDLS and CDR2 as YYNGEE. Trimming left V 3 bases short and J 5 bases short, with 13 bases between. The CDR3 bases are TGTGCCAGCAGCGCCGGGGGGCTTGGAGATACGCAGTATTTT. Translated: CASSAGGLGDTQYF.

The V call is TRBV28, the J call TRBJ1-2; D might be TRBD1 (5 bases). Trimming took off 8 bases at V and 8 bases at J, with 15 bases between the two ends. CDR1 MDHEN and CDR2 SYDVKM come from the germline V gene. This CDR3 contains 12 residues. CDR3 in amino acids: CASGGTLGGYTF. The DNA of the CDR3 is TGTGCCAGCGGAGGGACTCTGGGAGGCTACACCTTC.

At least ten counts were recorded for this clonotype. The rearrangement joins TRBV20-1 to TRBJ2-1, with D possibly TRBD2 on 6 matching bases. Germline lookup yields CDR1 DFQATT and CDR2 SNEGSKA (reference sequence). Between the trimmed V and J ends, which lost 3 bases and 10 bases, there was a span of 22 bases. The CDR3 is 15 amino acids. The CDR3 coding sequence is TGCAGTGCTAGCGACGGGACTCAAAAGTGGTGGGAGCAGTTCTTC. This translates into CSASDGTQKWWEQFF.

The chain carries TRBV4-2 and TRBJ1-5, with D unresolved. The CDR3 extends over 16 amino acids. V lost 2 bases and J 0 bases, leaving 11 bases between the germline ends. Germline assignment: CDR1 LGHNA and CDR2 YNFKEQ. The DNA of the CDR3 is TGTGCCAGCAGCCAATTGTACGAGGGTAGCAATCAGCCCCAGCATTTT. Translating gives CASSQLYEGSNQPQHF.

V and J are TRBV9 and TRBJ2-7; no definite D call. Germline values: CDR1 SGDLS, CDR2 YYNGEE. The CDR3 extends over 14 amino acids. V was clipped by 4 bases and J by 6 bases, with 17 bases between them. Here the CDR3 reads CASSPRAQAGEQYF. DNA for the CDR3: TGTGCCAGCAGCCCCCGGGCCCAGGCCGGCGAGCAGTACTTC.

This clonotype was counted between two and nine times. This chain connects TRBV12-3 or TRBV12-4 to TRBJ2-4, with 9 bases aligning to TRBD1. CDR3 length: 13 residues. The junction had 3 bases not matched to a gene; V was cut back by 5 bases and J by 7 bases. In DNA form, the CDR3 reads TGTGCCAGCAGTCAGACAGGGGGGAACATTCAGTACTTC. The encoded protein is CASSQTGGNIQYF.

The sample holds a few counts of this clonotype. The rearrangement links TRBV7-2 to TRBJ2-7, with 7 bases that match TRBD1. V shed 1 base and J 2 bases; nucleotides not matched to a gene: 8. The germline gives CDR1 SGHTA, CDR2 FQGNSA. The CDR3 loop spans 16 amino acids. The CDR3 spells CASSLVGGNNPYEQYF. CDR3 nucleotides: TGTGCCAGCAGCTTAGTAGGGGGCAACAACCCCTACGAGCAGTACTTC.

The chain couples TRBV5-1 to TRBJ2-1; perhaps TRBD2 as D (6 bases). With 4 bases removed from V and 8 bases from J, the gap between germline ends came to 16 bases. Germline CDR1 and CDR2: SGHRS and YFSETQ. The CDR3 has 14 amino acids. The CDR3 loop is CASSPRLESHEQFF. CDR3 coding DNA: TGCGCCAGCAGCCCCCGACTAGAATCGCATGAGCAGTTCTTC. Combining the CDR3 with reference TRBV5-1 and TRBJ2-1 gives the whole variable domain KAGVTQTPRYLIKTRGQQVTLSCSPISGHRSVSWYQQTPGQGLQFLFEYFSETQRNKGNFPGRFSGRQFSNSRSEMNVSTLELGDSALYLCASSPRLESHEQFFGPGTRLTVL.

The chain uses TRBV6-1 and TRBJ2-3, with D unresolved. Germline loops: CDR1 MNHNS, CDR2 SASEGT. The CDR3 runs to 16 residues. V lost 4 bases to trimming and J lost 2 bases, with 16 bases between them. The chain's CDR3 is CASSGGRTDFTDTQYF. The CDR3 bases are TGTGCCAGCAGTGGAGGCCGGACCGATTTCACAGATACGCAGTATTTT.